This T cell receptor (beta chain) is from a study of TIL therapy for anti-PD-1-resistant metastatic lung cancer. Across the whole study: Tumors were harvested before any PD-1/PD-L1 blockade. Patients had a median age of approximately 56 years (range roughly 35-80). Tumors carried a median 1.5 non-synonymous mutations per megabase. Notes on the study in general: Patients were highly selected, enriched for treatment-naive, never-smoker and oncogene-addicted cases.

The immunoSEQ assay was v3. Some clones are missing from TCRdb's copy, which holds only in-frame ones; the method was immunoSEQ multiplex PCR. The sample carries about 46,000 clones, approximately 86% recorded once. About this clone itself: Its cognate antigen is unknown.

Per the germline V gene, CDR1 is KGHSH and CDR2 is LQKENI. This CDR3 is 15 amino acids long. Unmatched junction bases numbered 9, after V lost 3 bases and J lost 5 bases. Time point specified: pre-treatment sample, taken before nivolumab and TIL therapy. This receptor was taken from a person aged 25 to 85 with non-small cell lung cancer. The genes are TRBV18 and TRBJ1-1; 7 nucleotides match TRBD1. Here the sequenced sample was blood, taken at baseline. CDR3 nucleotides: TGTGCCAGCTCACCCCCAGACAGGGCATGGACTGAAGCTTTCTTT. It specifies CASSPPDRAWTEAFF.